Listed here are 27 T cell receptor beta chains from one sample, sequenced in a study of T cell changes during pregnancy in multiple sclerosis. Using immunoSEQ multiplex PCR, the repertoire was profiled, and TCRdb retains in-frame clones only, with some absent. The sample has about 36,000 clones, roughly 91% seen once. This specimen was CD4+ T cells from peripheral blood mononuclear cells, taken in the second trimester of pregnancy. The receptors here all came from a female donor in good health, enrolled as a control in a pregnancy study.

The chain combines TRBV9 with TRBJ2-3; TRBD2 is a possible D gene (5 bases). The CDR3 is 14 residues long. Per the germline V gene, CDR1 is SGDLS and CDR2 is YYNGEE. The germline V and J ends were trimmed by 3 bases and 0 bases, with 8 bases remaining between them. DNA of the CDR3: TGTGCCAGCAGCGGAGGACTGAGCACAGATACGCAGTATTTT. Amino acids: CASSGGLSTDTQYF.

This clone was found once. V gene TRBV28 combines with J gene TRBJ2-7, with D hard to call. CDR3 length: 11 residues. Trimming cost V 7 bases and J 5 bases, with 9 bases left between them. The germline V gene encodes CDR1 MDHEN and CDR2 SYDVKM. CDR3 residues: CASISNNEQYF. In nucleotides, the CDR3 is TGTGCCAGCATCTCCAACAACGAGCAGTACTTC. The full variable domain, completed using reference TRBV28 and TRBJ2-7, is DVKVTQSSRYLVKRTGEKVFLECVQDMDHENMFWYRQDPGLGLRLIYFSYDVKMKEKGDIPEGYSVSREKKERFSLILESASTNQTSMYLCASISNNEQYFGPGTRLTVT.

The V call is TRBV4-2, the J call TRBJ1-1; D not certain. Per germline, CDR1 LGHNA and CDR2 YNFKEQ. CDR3 length: 14 residues. Between the trimmed V and J ends, which lost 0 bases and 3 bases, there was a span of 8 bases. The CDR3 nucleotides read TGTGCCAGCAGCCAAGATAGTACCCACACTGAAGCTTTCTTT. It encodes CASSQDSTHTEAFF.

In DNA, the CDR3 is TGTGCCAGCAGCCCCCGGGACTGGAGCTCTGGAAACACCATATATTTT. Translation: CASSPRDWSSGNTIYF. V and J are TRBV7-9 and TRBJ1-3; D is perhaps TRBD1 (5 bases). The V end lost 5 bases, the J end lost 0 bases, and 14 bases lay between the germline ends. The length of the CDR3 is 16 residues. CDR1 and CDR2 (germline): SEHNR, FQNEAQ (reference sequence). The full variable domain, rest sourced from reference TRBV7-9 and TRBJ1-3, is DTGVSQNPRHKITKRGQNVTFRCDPISEHNRLYWYRQTLGQGPEFLTYFQNEAQLEKSRLLSDRFSAERPKGSFSTLEIQRTEQGDSAMYLCASSPRDWSSGNTIYFGEGSWLTVV.

This sequence joins TRBV14 and TRBJ2-3; 11 nucleotides line up with TRBD2. This CDR3 has 15 amino acids. From germline, CDR1 is SGHDN and CDR2 FVKESK. J gave up 4 bases and V 3 bases, and 3 bases lay outside the gene matches. CDR3 nucleotides: TGTGCCAGCAGCCACATAGCGGGGGGGCCAGATACGCAGTATTTT. Encoded protein: CASSHIAGGPDTQYF. The full variable domain, completed using reference TRBV14 and TRBJ2-3, is EAGVTQFPSHSVIEKGQTVTLRCDPISGHDNLYWYRRVMGKEIKFLLHFVKESKQDESGMPNNRFLAERTGGTYSTLKVQPAELEDSGVYFCASSHIAGGPDTQYFGPGTRLTVL.

This rearrangement joins TRBV19 to TRBJ2-1; TRBD1 is a possible D gene (5 bases). CDR1 is LNHDA and CDR2 is SQIVND in the germline V gene (reference sequence). Between the trimmed V and J ends, which lost 4 bases and 0 bases, there was a span of 19 bases. The CDR3 has 18 residues. CDR3 nucleotide sequence: TGTGCCAGTAGTACGCGGTCAGGGCAGCAAAGCTCCTACAATGAGCAGTTCTTC. Translating gives CASSTRSGQQSSYNEQFF.

The chain employs TRBV28 and TRBJ1-3; no reliable D call. The V end lost 2 bases, the J end lost 3 bases, and 14 bases lay between the germline ends. This CDR3 spans 16 amino acids. CDR1 is MDHEN and CDR2 is SYDVKM in the germline V gene. CDR3 loop: CASSLAWRGYGNTIYF. The CDR3 bases are TGTGCCAGCAGTTTAGCATGGCGGGGTTATGGAAACACCATATATTTT.

The chain joins TRBV19 to TRBJ2-7; 9 bases fit TRBD1. The CDR3 sequence is 13 residues long. The J segment lost 6 bases and the V segment lost 5 bases, leaving 5 bases of the junction unmatched. Germline values: CDR1 LNHDA, CDR2 SQIVND (reference sequence). The CDR3 here is CASSPRDRAEQYF. The CDR3, as DNA: TGTGCCAGTAGTCCAAGGGACAGGGCCGAGCAGTACTTC.

In the case of this clone: A junction boundary mismatches the germline segment, possibly from a read error. This chain links TRBV6-1 with TRBJ2-1, with 11 nucleotides matching TRBD2. This CDR3 spans 15 amino acids. Germline V gives CDR1 MNHNS, CDR2 SASEGT. Here the CDR3 reads CAGSEGTSGSNEQFF. CDR3 DNA sequence: TGTGCCGGCAGTGAAGGGACTAGCGGATCTAATGAGCAGTTCTTC.

V gene TRBV5-1 combines with J gene TRBJ2-7; D is perhaps TRBD2 (5 bases). Germline lookup yields CDR1 SGHRS and CDR2 YFSETQ. The CDR3 sequence is 14 residues long. The ends were cut back, 1 base at V and 2 bases at J, with 10 bases in the middle. The CDR3 sequence: CASSLSSPAYEQYF. DNA for the CDR3: TGCGCCAGCAGCTTGTCTAGCCCCGCCTACGAGCAGTACTTC.

The rearrangement uses TRBV5-1 and TRBJ2-3, with 9 bases lining up with TRBD2. This CDR3 region has 16 residues. J was trimmed by 2 bases and V by 2 bases; bases with no gene match: 6. Germline CDR1 SGHRS, CDR2 YFSETQ. The CDR3 sequence is CASSFRAGGITDTQYF. The CDR3 DNA sequence: TGCGCCAGCAGCTTCAGAGCGGGAGGTATCACAGATACGCAGTATTTT. Supplemented by reference TRBV5-1 and TRBJ2-3, the full variable domain reads KAGVTQTPRYLIKTRGQQVTLSCSPISGHRSVSWYQQTPGQGLQFLFEYFSETQRNKGNFPGRFSGRQFSNSRSEMNVSTLELGDSALYLCASSFRAGGITDTQYFGPGTRLTVL.

V is TRBV19 and J is TRBJ1-1, with D possibly matching TRBD1 (6 bases). This CDR3 contains 14 residues. Trimming took 7 bases from V and 1 from J, leaving 13 bases between them. Germline CDR1 and CDR2: LNHDA and SQIVND (reference sequence). The DNA for the CDR3 is TGTGCCAGTAATTTTGGGACAACGAACACTGAAGCTTTCTTT. It is translated as CASNFGTTNTEAFF. The entire variable domain, with the rest obtained from reference TRBV19 and TRBJ1-1, is as follows: DGGITQSPKYLFRKEGQNVTLSCEQNLNHDAMYWYRQDPGQGLRLIYYSQIVNDFQKGDIAEGYSVSREKKESFPLTVTSAQKNPTAFYLCASNFGTTNTEAFFGQGTRLTVV.

The chain carries TRBV6-5 and TRBJ1-2; D is perhaps TRBD1 (5 bases). Trimming cost V 5 bases and J 11 bases, with 15 bases left between them. Germline CDR1 and CDR2: MNHEY and SVGAGI. CDR3 length: 12 residues. DNA for the CDR3: TGTGCCAGCAGTGGGACTTACATAGAATACACCTTC. Its protein is CASSGTYIEYTF.

This clone was observed once. CDR3 sequence reads: CASSPTDRGDTQYF. CDR3 in DNA: TGTGCCAGCTCACCGACGGACAGGGGAGATACGCAGTATTTT. The rearrangement joins TRBV18 to TRBJ2-3, with 9 bases lining up with TRBD1. This CDR3 region has 14 residues. J gave up 5 bases and V 3 bases, and 3 bases lay outside the gene matches. From germline, CDR1 is KGHSH and CDR2 LQKENI.

This clone appeared a single time. The rearrangement uses TRBV6-1 and TRBJ1-5; 7 bases agree with TRBD1. This CDR3 contains 14 residues. From germline, CDR1 is MNHNS and CDR2 SASEGT. V lost 7 bases, J lost 0 bases, and 3 bases stayed unmatched. CDR3 region: CASIRDSSNQPQHF. As DNA, the CDR3 is TGTGCCAGCATCCGGGACAGTAGCAATCAGCCCCAGCATTTT.

V and J are TRBV5-1 and TRBJ2-3; TRBD2 matches at 14 bases. CDR3 length: 16 amino acids. V was clipped by 1 base and J by 4 bases; unmatched bases: 2. The germline V gene encodes CDR1 SGHRS and CDR2 YFSETQ. CDR3 residues: CASSLPGLAGADTQYF. CDR3 sequence (DNA): TGCGCCAGCAGCTTGCCGGGACTAGCGGGAGCAGATACGCAGTATTTT.

The chain recombines TRBV6-6 with TRBJ2-2, with D possibly matching TRBD1 (5 bases). The CDR3 length is 15 residues. Trimming left V 2 bases short and J 3 bases short, with 10 bases between. Per the germline V gene, CDR1 is MNHNY and CDR2 is SVGAGI (reference sequence). This CDR3 is CASSYRGRDTGELFF. The CDR3 DNA reads as TGTGCCAGCAGTTACAGGGGTAGGGACACCGGGGAGCTGTTTTTT.

This chain links TRBV4-2 with TRBJ1-1; D gene uncertain. The CDR3 covers 13 residues. Germline V gene sequence: CDR1 LGHNA, CDR2 YNFKEQ. Between the trimmed V and J ends, which lost 2 bases and 7 bases, there was a span of 11 bases. Here the CDR3 reads CASSQLEQGEAFF. In nucleotides, the CDR3 is TGTGCCAGCAGCCAACTAGAACAAGGTGAAGCTTTCTTT.

This rearrangement joins TRBV5-1 to TRBJ2-1, with TRBD2 identical over 7 bases. The CDR3 has 13 residues. The germline gives CDR1 SGHRS, CDR2 YFSETQ. V gave up 2 bases and J gave up 9 bases; unmatched junction bases: 5. CDR3 nucleotides: TGCGCCAGCAGCTTAACGGAGCGGGGTGAGCAGTTCTTC. This sequence encodes CASSLTERGEQFF.

This chain links TRBV27 with TRBJ2-3; TRBD1 matches at 8 bases. CDR1 MNHEY and CDR2 SMNVEV come from the germline V gene (reference sequence). This CDR3 comprises 14 residues. The V and J ends lost 4 bases and 6 bases, in that order; junction bases with no gene match: 6. This CDR3 reads CASSSGGPRDTQYF. The DNA for the CDR3 is TGTGCCAGCAGTTCAGGGGGCCCCAGGGATACGCAGTATTTT.

The chain combines TRBV2 with TRBJ1-5; maybe TRBD1 (5 bases). CDR1 and CDR2 (germline): SNHLY, FYNNEI. The CDR3 covers 14 residues. V was pared by 6 bases and J by 3 bases, with 12 bases between. The CDR3: CASSATGYNQPQHF. The CDR3 DNA reads TGTGCCAGCAGCGCAACAGGATACAATCAGCCCCAGCATTTT.

This chain joins TRBV7-2 and TRBJ1-5; 8 nucleotides match TRBD1. The germline CDR1 and CDR2 sequences are SGHTA and FQGNSA. V lost 1 base and J lost 7; bases outside the gene matches: 3. This CDR3 spans 14 amino acids. CDR3 in amino acids: CASSLGRQGQPQHF. The CDR3 DNA follows: TGTGCCAGCAGCTTAGGTAGACAGGGGCAGCCCCAGCATTTT.

In its sample, this clone was seen a few times. The chain links TRBV6-5 to TRBJ1-2, with a possible D match to TRBD1 (5 bases). Germline V gene sequence: CDR1 MNHEY, CDR2 SVGAGI. The CDR3 totals 14 residues. With 6 bases removed from V and 0 bases from J, the gap between germline ends came to 11 bases. The CDR3 loop is CASRAGWANYGYTF. CDR3 nucleotide sequence: TGTGCCAGCAGGGCAGGGTGGGCTAACTATGGCTACACCTTC.

V gene TRBV7-8 combines with J gene TRBJ2-5, with a tentative D call TRBD2 (7 bases). V lost 5 bases and J 4 bases, leaving 17 bases between the germline ends. The CDR3 has 15 residues. Germline-derived CDR1 and CDR2 are SGHVS and FQNEAQ. The CDR3 DNA sequence: TGTGCCAGCAGCAAACCGCGGGGGCAGGCAGAGACCCAGTACTTC. Encoded protein: CASSKPRGQAETQYF.

The chain has TRBV7-9 and TRBJ1-3, with D hard to call. CDR1 SEHNR and CDR2 FQNEAQ come from the germline V gene (reference sequence). The CDR3 totals 15 residues. The V end lost 6 bases, the J end lost 3 bases, and 15 bases lay between the germline ends. CDR3 region: CASRPPPRLGNTIYF. Written as DNA, the CDR3 is TGTGCCAGCAGACCCCCGCCGCGGCTTGGAAACACCATATATTTT.

The chain uses TRBV4-1 and TRBJ1-1; D is unresolved. V lost 3 bases, J lost 1 base, and 9 bases lay in between. The CDR3 runs to 14 residues. CDR1 and CDR2 (germline): MGHRA, YSYEKL. The CDR3 DNA sequence: TGCGCCAGCAGCCATGCATTGAGGAACACTGAAGCTTTCTTT. This gives the protein CASSHALRNTEAFF.

The CDR3 loop reads CASTHLARGTDTQYF. Here the CDR3 DNA reads TGTGCCAGCACACATCTAGCGAGAGGCACAGATACGCAGTATTTT. The chain uses TRBV28 and TRBJ2-3; tentatively, D is TRBD2 (6 bases). Trimming cost V 7 bases and J 1 base, with 15 bases left between them. The CDR3 runs 15 residues. CDR1 MDHEN and CDR2 SYDVKM come from the germline V gene.